This TCR beta chain appears in the sequencing data of a study of spatial heterogeneity in lung cancer. From germline, CDR1 is MNHNS and CDR2 SASEGT. The length of the CDR3 is 16 residues. The germline V and J ends were trimmed by 1 base and 3 bases, with 15 bases remaining between them. This sample's time point: sample taken at primary tumor resection. Whole RNA, which was extracted from tumor, nontumor lung tissue or frozen PBMC, was sequenced without any cell sorting. This clonotype was seen only a few times. Each molecule of TCR cDNA was tagged with one unique molecular identifier. TCRdb redid the calling of the 5' RACE reads with MiXCR, one entry per CDR3 protein. The table lists about 25,000 distinct CDR3 sequences, more than 6.5% of them singletons.

The chain combines TRBV6-1 with TRBJ2-5, with D possibly being TRBD1 or TRBD2 (5 bases each). The clonotype was recovered from a male donor with early-stage non-small cell lung cancer. This specimen consisted of PBMCs, obtained at surgery. CDR3 region: CASSEGAREWEETQYF. The CDR3, as DNA: TGTGCCAGCAGTGAAGGGGCCAGGGAGTGGGAAGAGACCCAGTACTTC.